The text below deals with one TCR beta chain. Its antigen is unknown. This specimen comes from a study of T cell responses to AZD1222 COVID-19 vaccine. CDR1 and CDR2 from the germline V gene are MNHEY and SVGEGT. V lost 4 bases to trimming and J lost 4 bases, with 13 bases between them. This CDR3 region has 14 residues. Measured with immunoSEQ multiplex PCR; TCRdb has only the in-frame clones, and not every one. The profile shows 140,000 to 150,000 clones, roughly 88% of them singletons. Second doses that came at about 4 or about 12 weeks were put together. Study observations and caveats: The study found Spike-specific TCR breadth and depth rose after two AZD1222 doses. Epitopes outside B.1.351 and B.1.1.7 mutated regions reportedly drew nearly half of spike TCRs. Researchers took repertoire samples only after the peak T cell response had come.

This chain joins TRBV6-2 or TRBV6-3 and TRBJ1-2, with D possibly being TRBD1 (5 bases). Source: peripheral blood, taken 28 days after the second AZD1222 dose. This clonotype was sampled from an adult who received the AZD1222 COVID-19 vaccine. CDR3 sequence reads: CASSSTDNRYGYTF. Here the CDR3 DNA reads TGTGCCAGCAGTTCGACAGATAATCGCTATGGCTACACCTTC.